This T cell receptor (beta chain) stems from a study of cytomegalovirus exposure and HLA in healthy donors. The overall study: The early release's HLA-typed donors yielded 80 million to 95 million unique TCRs.

Trimming shortened V by 3 bases and J by 8 bases, and 19 bases separated the two germline ends. The CDR3 length is 16 residues. The germline gives CDR1 LNHDA, CDR2 SQIVND (reference sequence). A multiplex PCR was run with 60 Vbeta primers and 13 Jbeta primers. The repertoire was sequenced with immunoSEQ multiplex PCR; TCRdb's copy has only in-frame clones and lacks some. This sample yields 200,000 or so clones, of which approximately 80% are seen a single time; 0.098% belongs to the top ten. The rearrangement links TRBV19 to TRBJ1-4; possible D gene TRBD1, 6 bases. Sequencing was carried out using PBMCs. The receptor was derived from a boy between 2 and 10 years old in good health and CMV-seronegative. The CDR3 here is CASSIIPSARGEKLFF. The CDR3 DNA follows: TGTGCCAGTAGTATTATTCCCTCGGCCAGGGGAGAAAAACTGTTTTTT.